This TCR beta chain was recorded in a study of T cell changes during pregnancy in multiple sclerosis. The protocol was immunoSEQ multiplex PCR, while the TCRdb copy is restricted to in-frame clones and leaves out a portion. This sample yields about 100,000 clones, of which about 91% are seen a single time; roughly 3% belongs to the top ten. The CDR3 sequence is 14 residues long. CDR1 MNHEY and CDR2 SVGAGI come from the germline V gene. V gave up 6 bases and J gave up 2 bases; unmatched junction bases: 3. The chain links TRBV6-5 to TRBJ1-5, with TRBD1 matching 8 bases. This TCR was recovered from a female donor with multiple sclerosis, enrolled in a pregnancy study. The source material was peripheral blood, sampled in the second trimester of pregnancy. The CDR3 loop reads CASSLTGGNQPQHF. The CDR3 DNA is TGTGCCAGCAGCCTGACAGGGGGCAATCAGCCCCAGCATTTT.